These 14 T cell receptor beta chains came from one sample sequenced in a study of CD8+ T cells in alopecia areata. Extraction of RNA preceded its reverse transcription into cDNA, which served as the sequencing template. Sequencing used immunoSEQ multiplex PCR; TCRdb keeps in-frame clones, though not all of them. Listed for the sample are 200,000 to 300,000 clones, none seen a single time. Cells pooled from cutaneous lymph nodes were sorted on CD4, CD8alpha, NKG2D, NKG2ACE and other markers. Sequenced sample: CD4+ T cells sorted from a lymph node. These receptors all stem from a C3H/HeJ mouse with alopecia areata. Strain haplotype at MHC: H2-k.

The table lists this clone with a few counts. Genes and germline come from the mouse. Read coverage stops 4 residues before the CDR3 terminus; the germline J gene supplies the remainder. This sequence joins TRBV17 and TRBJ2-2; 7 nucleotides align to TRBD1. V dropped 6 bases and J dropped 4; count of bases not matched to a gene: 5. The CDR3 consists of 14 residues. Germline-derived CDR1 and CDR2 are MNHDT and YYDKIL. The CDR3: CASSNRGGTGQLYF. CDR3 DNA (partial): TGTGCTAGCAGCAACAGGGGAGGCACCGGG. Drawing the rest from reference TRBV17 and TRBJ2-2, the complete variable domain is DTTVKQNPRYKLARVGKPVNLICSQTMNHDTMYWYQKKPNQAPKLLLFYYDKILNREADTFEKFQSSRPNNSFCSLYIGSAGLEYSAMYLCASSNRGGTGQLYFGEGSKLTVL.

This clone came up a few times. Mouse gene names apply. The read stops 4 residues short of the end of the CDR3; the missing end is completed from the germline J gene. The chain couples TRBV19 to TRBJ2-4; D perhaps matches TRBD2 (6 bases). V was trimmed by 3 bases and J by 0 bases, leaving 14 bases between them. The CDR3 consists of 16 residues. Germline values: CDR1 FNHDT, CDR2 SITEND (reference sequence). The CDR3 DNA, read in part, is TGTGCCAGCAGTACAATCACTGGGCCTAGTCAAAAC. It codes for CASSTITGPSQN. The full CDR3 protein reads CASSTITGPSQNTLYF.

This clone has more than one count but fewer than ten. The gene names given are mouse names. The CDR3 is CTCSADTGQFTEVFF. Partial CDR3 DNA: TGCACCTGCAGTGCAGATACGGGACAGTTCACA. The chain recombines TRBV1 with TRBJ1-1, with 7 bases identical to TRBD1. Sequencing ends 4 residues short of the CDR3 end; the germline J gene provides the rest. The CDR3 totals 15 residues. V lost 0 bases, J lost 4 bases, and 5 bases stayed unmatched. Germline V CDR1 and CDR2: NSQYPW, LRSPGD (reference sequence).

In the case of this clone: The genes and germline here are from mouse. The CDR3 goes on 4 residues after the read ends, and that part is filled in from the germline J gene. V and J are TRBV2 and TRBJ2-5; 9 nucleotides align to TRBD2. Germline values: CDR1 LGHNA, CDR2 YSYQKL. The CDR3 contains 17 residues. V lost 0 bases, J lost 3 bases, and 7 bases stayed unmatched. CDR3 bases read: TGTGCCAGCAGCCAAGATGGGGTTCTGGGGGGGCAAGAC. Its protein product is CASSQDGVLGGQD. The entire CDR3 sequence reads CASSQDGVLGGQDTQYF.

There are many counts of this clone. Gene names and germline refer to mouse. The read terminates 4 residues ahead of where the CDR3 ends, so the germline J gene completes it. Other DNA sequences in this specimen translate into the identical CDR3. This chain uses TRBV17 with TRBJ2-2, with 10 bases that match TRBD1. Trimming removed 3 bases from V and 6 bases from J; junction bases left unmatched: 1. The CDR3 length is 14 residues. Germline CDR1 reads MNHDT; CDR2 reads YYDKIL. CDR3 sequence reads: CASSRTGGSGQLYF. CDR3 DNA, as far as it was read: TGTGCTAGCAGTAGGACAGGGGGCTCCGGG.

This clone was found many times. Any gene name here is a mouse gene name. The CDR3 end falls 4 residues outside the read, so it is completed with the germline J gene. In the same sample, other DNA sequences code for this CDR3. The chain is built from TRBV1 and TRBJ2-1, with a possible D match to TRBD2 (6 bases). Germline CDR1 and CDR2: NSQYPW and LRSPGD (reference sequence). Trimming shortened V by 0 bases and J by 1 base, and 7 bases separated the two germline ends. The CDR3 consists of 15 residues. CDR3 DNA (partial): TGCACCTGCAGTGCAGATCTGGGGAACTATGCT. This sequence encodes CTCSADLGNYA. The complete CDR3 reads CTCSADLGNYAEQFF. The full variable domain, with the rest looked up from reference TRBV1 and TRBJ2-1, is VTLLEQNPRWRLVPRGQAVNLRCILKNSQYPWMSWYQQDLQKQLQWLFTLRSPGDKEVKSLPGADYLATRVTDTELRLQVANMSQGRTLYCTCSADLGNYAEQFFGPGTRLTVL.

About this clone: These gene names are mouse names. The CDR3 bases that were read are TGTGCCAGCAGTGACCCGACGGGGGGGCTTAGTGCAGAA. As protein: CASSDPTGGLSAE. The whole CDR3 protein reads CASSDPTGGLSAETLYF. The chain uses TRBV13-1 and TRBJ2-3, with 8 bases fitting TRBD2. The read terminates 4 residues ahead of where the CDR3 ends, so the germline J gene completes it. The germline V gene has CDR1 NSHNY and CDR2 SYGAGN. Trimming took 2 bases from V and 0 from J; bases not matched to a gene: 8. This CDR3 comprises 17 residues.

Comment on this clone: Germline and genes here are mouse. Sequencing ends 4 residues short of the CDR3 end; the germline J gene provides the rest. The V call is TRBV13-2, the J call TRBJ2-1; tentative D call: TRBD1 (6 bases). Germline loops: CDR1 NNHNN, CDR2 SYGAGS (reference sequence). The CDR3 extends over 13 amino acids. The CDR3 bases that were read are TGTGCCAGCGGTCAAAACAGGGTCGCT. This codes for CASGQNRVA. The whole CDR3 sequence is CASGQNRVAEQFF.

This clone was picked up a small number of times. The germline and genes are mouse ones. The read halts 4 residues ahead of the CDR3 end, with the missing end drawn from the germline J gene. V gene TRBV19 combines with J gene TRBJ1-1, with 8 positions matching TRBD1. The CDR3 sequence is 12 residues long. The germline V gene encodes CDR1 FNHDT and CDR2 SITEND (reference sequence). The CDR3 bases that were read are TGTGCCAGCAGACGGGACAGGACA. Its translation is CASRRDRT. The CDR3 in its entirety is CASRRDRTEVFF.

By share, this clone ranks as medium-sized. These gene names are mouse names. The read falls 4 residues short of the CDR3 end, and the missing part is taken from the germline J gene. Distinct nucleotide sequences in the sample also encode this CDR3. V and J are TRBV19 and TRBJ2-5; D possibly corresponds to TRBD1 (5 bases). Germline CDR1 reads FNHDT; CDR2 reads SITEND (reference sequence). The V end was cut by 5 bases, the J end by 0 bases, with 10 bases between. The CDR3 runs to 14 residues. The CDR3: CASSRQGNQDTQYF. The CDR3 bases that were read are TGTGCCAGCAGCCGTCAGGGTAACCAAGAC.

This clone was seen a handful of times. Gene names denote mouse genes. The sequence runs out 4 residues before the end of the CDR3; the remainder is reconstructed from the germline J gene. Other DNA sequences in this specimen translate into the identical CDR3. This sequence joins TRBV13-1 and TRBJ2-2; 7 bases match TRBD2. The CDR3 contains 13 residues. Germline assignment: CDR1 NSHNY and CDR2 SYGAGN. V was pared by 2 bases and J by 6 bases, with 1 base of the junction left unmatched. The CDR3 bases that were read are TGTGCCAGCAGTGACCTGGGGGCCGGG. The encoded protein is CASSDLGAG. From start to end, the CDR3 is CASSDLGAGQLYF.

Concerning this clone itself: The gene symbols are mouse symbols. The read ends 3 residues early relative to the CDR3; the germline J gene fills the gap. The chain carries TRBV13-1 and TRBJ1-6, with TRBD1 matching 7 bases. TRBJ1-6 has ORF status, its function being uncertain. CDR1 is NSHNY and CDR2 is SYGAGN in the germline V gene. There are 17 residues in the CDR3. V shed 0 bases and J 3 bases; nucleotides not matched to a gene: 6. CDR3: CASSDVPRQGYNSPLYF. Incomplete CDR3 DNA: TGTGCCAGCAGTGATGTCCCCCGACAGGGCTATAATTCGCCC.

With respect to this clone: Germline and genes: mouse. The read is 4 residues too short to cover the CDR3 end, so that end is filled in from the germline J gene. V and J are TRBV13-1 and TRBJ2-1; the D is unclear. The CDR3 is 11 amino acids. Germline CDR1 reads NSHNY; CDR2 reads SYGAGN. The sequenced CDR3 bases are TGTGCCAGCAGCCCCCTGTCT. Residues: CASSPLS. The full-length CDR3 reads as CASSPLSEQFF.

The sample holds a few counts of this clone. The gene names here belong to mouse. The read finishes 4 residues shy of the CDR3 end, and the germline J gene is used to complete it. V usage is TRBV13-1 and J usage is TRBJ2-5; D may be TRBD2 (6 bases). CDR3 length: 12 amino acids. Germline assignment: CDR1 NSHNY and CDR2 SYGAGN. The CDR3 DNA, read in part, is TGTGCCAGCAGTCACTGGGAAGAC. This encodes CASSHWED. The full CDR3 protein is CASSHWEDTQYF.